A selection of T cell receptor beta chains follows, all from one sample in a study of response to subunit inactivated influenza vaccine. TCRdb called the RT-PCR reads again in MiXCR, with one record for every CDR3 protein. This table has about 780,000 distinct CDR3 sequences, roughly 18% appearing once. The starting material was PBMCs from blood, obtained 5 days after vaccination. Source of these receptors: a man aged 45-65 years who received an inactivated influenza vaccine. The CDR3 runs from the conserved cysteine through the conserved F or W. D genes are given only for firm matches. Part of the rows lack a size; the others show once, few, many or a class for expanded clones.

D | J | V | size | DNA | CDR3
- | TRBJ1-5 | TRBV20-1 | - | TGCAGTGCTAGAGCGGGCGGTCAGCCCCAGCATTTT | CSARAGGQPQHF
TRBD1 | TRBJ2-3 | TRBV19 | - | TGTGCCACCTTACAGACAGGGTGGAAGAATACGCAGTATTTT | CATLQTGWKNTQYF
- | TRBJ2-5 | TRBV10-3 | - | TGTGCCATCAGTGATGGGAGAGGGGCAGAGACCCAGTACTTC | CAISDGRGAETQYF
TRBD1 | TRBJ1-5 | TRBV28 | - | TGTGCCAGCAGTTGGGGACAGGTTAGCAATCAGCCCCAGCATTTT | CASSWGQVSNQPQHF
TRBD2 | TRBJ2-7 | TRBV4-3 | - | TGCGCCAGCAGCCAAGAGTATGGCGGGAGAATCTACGAGCAGTACTTC | CASSQEYGGRIYEQYF
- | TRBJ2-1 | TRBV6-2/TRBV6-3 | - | TGTGCCAGCAGAGTTAATTGGATAGGGGTGAATGAGCAGTTCTTC | CASRVNWIGVNEQFF
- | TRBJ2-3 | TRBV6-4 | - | TGTGCCAGCCCAACCGGAGGGGACAGCACAGATACGCAGTATTTT | CASPTGGDSTDTQYF
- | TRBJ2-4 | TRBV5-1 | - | TGCGCCAGCAGCTCAGCGGGCCCGAGCGGCATTCAGTACTTC | CASSSAGPSGIQYF
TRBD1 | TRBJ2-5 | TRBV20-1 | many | TGCAGTGCTCGCGGGACAGGGGGCGGAGAGACCCAGTACTTC | CSARGTGGGETQYF
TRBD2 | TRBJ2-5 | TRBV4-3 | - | TGCGCCAGCAGCCCCCTAGGAGCGGGAGGGCCGGAGACCCAGTACTTC | CASSPLGAGGPETQYF
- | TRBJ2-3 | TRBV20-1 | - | TGCAGTGCTAGAGACCCTGAAGGGAGTTTCGTAGATACGCAGTATTTT | CSARDPEGSFVDTQYF
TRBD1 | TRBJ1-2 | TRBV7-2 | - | TGTGCCAGCAGCTTCCAAGGAGGGGGCGGATATGGCTACACCTTC | CASSFQGGGGYGYTF
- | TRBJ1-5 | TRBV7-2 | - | TGTGCCAGCAGCTCCGGGTCCCGGGAGCCCCAGCATTTT | CASSSGSREPQHF